A selection of T cell receptor beta chains follows, all from one sample in a study of blood T cell repertoires in COVID-19. Produced via immunoSEQ multiplex PCR; TCRdb's table is partial and in-frame only. The sample lists 90,000 to 130,000 clones, approximately 90% occurring once. Sequencing was carried out using peripheral blood. All receptors derive from a human donor in a cohort sampled during active COVID-19. Both conserved end residues are part of each CDR3. Each record gives: J gene, V gene, clone size, D gene, CDR3 DNA, CDR3 protein. D genes are given only for firm matches. Clone size is given for some rows only: seen once, a few or many times, or a class if the clone is expanded.

>TRBJ2-7|TRBV28|-|-
TGTGCCAGCAGTTTATGGCGAGGGATCGGCCACGAGCAGTACTTC
CASSLWRGIGHEQYF
>TRBJ1-5|TRBV28|-|-
TGTGCCAGCAGTTTTGGCAGAAATAGCAATCAGCCCCAGCATTTT
CASSFGRNSNQPQHF
>TRBJ2-3|TRBV19|-|TRBD1
TGTGCCAGCTCAGTACAAACCGGGACAGGGGTTCGGGATACGCAGTATTTT
CASSVQTGTGVRDTQYF
>TRBJ2-1|TRBV11-2|-|TRBD2
TGTGCCAGCAGCTTAGTACTAGCGGGAGGGCCCTCCTACAATGAGCAGTTCTTC
CASSLVLAGGPSYNEQFF
>TRBJ1-3|TRBV9|-|-
TGTGCCAGCAGTGCAGACACCTACTCTGGAAACACCATATATTTT
CASSADTYSGNTIYF
>TRBJ2-1|TRBV3-1/TRBV3-2|-|TRBD1
TGTGCCAGCAGCCAGCGGGGACAGGGGTACCGGGGCTCCTACAATGAGCAGTTCTTC
CASSQRGQGYRGSYNEQFF
>TRBJ2-2|TRBV9|-|TRBD2
TGTGCCAGCAGCGCCGGGACTAGAGGCACCGGGGAGCTGTTTTTT
CASSAGTRGTGELFF
>TRBJ2-5|TRBV19|-|-
TGTGCCAGTAACACCGGGACATGGTTTCAAGAGACCCAGTACTTC
CASNTGTWFQETQYF
>TRBJ2-1|TRBV19|few|TRBD2
TGTGCCAGTAGTATACAGCTAGCGGGTACCAATGAGCAGTTCTTC
CASSIQLAGTNEQFF
>TRBJ2-4|TRBV5-6|-|-
TGTGCCAGCAGCTTGGCGGTGGAGAAAAACATTCAGTACTTC
CASSLAVEKNIQYF
>TRBJ2-3|TRBV4-3|-|-
TGCGCCAGCAGCCCCGTGACACCCACAGATACGCAGTATTTT
CASSPVTPTDTQYF
>TRBJ2-5|TRBV10-3|-|TRBD2
TGTGCCATCAGTGAGTCTGTACTAGCGGGAGGTGAGACCCAGTACTTC
CAISESVLAGGETQYF
>TRBJ2-7|TRBV12-5|-|TRBD1
TGTGCTAGTACTCGGGACAGGGTACGCGAGCAGTACTTC
CASTRDRVREQYF
>TRBJ2-7|TRBV10-3|-|TRBD1
TGTGCCATCAGTGGGACAGGGGGACCCTACGAGCAGTACTTC
CAISGTGGPYEQYF
>TRBJ2-1|TRBV20-1|-|-
TGCAGTGCTAGAGAGTTCTATGAGCAGTTCTTC
CSAREFYEQFF
>TRBJ2-3|TRBV10-1|-|-
TGCGCCAGCAGTGAGGCGGGACTCAGGACTGATACGCAGTATTTT
CASSEAGLRTDTQYF
>TRBJ2-2|TRBV7-2|-|TRBD1
TGTGCCAGCAGCTCACAGGGGATCGGGGAGCTGTTTTTT
CASSSQGIGELFF
>TRBJ2-7|TRBV6-6|-|-
TGTGCCAGCAGTTCTGCACAGGGGAGGTACGAGCAGTACTTC
CASSSAQGRYEQYF
>TRBJ1-5|TRBV28|-|-
TGTGCCAGTGGGGCGCAGTTTAATCAGCCCCAGCATTTT
CASGAQFNQPQHF
>TRBJ2-5|TRBV19|-|-
TGTGCCAGTAGTCGGGGACTCGGCCAAGAGACCCAGTACTTC
CASSRGLGQETQYF
>TRBJ1-5|TRBV5-4|-|-
TGTGCCAGCAGCTTGGTGGGGGGAATCGTTCAGCCCCAGCATTTT
CASSLVGGIVQPQHF
>TRBJ2-7|TRBV28|-|TRBD2
TGTGCCAGCAGTCCCGGACTAGCGAGAGGGGTATTCTCCTACGAGCAGTACTTC
CASSPGLARGVFSYEQYF
>TRBJ2-5|TRBV28|-|TRBD2
TGTGCCAGCGGTGGGGTAGCGGGAGTTCGGGAGACCCAGTACTTC
CASGGVAGVRETQYF
>TRBJ1-6|TRBV30|once|-
TGTGCCTGGAGGTCCGGTTCACCCCTCCACTTT
CAWRSGSPLHF
>TRBJ2-1|TRBV5-4|few|-
TGTGCCAGCAGCCCTGTTTCCGCAGATGAGCAGTTCTTC
CASSPVSADEQFF